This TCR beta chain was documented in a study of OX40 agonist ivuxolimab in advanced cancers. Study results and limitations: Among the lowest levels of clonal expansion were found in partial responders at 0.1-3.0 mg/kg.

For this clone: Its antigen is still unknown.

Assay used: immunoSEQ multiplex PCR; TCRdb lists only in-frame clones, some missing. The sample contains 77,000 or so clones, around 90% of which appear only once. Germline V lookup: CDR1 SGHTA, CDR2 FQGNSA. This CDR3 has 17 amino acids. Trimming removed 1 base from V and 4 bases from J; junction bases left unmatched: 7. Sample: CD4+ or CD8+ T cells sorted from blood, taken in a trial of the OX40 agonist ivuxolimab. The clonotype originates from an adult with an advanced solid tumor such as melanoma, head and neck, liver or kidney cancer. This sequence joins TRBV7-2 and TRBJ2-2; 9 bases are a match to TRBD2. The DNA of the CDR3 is TGTGCCAGCAGCTTAGGGGTAGCGGGGGCCTTCACCGGGGAGCTGTTTTTT. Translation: CASSLGVAGAFTGELFF.